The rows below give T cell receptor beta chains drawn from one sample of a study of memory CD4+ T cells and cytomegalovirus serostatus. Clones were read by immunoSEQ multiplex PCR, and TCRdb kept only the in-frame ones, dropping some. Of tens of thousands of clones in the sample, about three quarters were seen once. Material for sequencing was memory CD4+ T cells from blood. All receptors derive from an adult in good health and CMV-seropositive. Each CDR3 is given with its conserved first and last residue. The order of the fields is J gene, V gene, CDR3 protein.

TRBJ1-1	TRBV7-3	CASSLYGGEGTEAFF
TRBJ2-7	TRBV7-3	CASSLGARGPSYEQYF
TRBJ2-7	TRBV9	CASSPTGSGTPYEQYF
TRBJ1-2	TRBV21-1	CASSKKPTGVGNYGYTF
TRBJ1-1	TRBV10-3	CAISESAGQGKMAEAFF
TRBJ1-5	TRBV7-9	CASSPPLVGGNQPQHF
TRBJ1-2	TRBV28	CASSPGGRDGYTF
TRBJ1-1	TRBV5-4	CASSLAGRLRGTEAFF
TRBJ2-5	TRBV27	CASSLSKWETQYF
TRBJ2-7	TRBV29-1	CSGGQGARFDEQYF
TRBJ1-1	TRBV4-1	CASSQADQNTEAFF
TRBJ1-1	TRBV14	CASSLRRNTEAFF
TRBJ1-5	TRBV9	CASSVVMQHF
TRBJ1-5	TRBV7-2	CASSHPNQPQHF
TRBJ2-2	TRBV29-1	CSVTGTGGATGELFF
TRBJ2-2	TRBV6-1	CASSEYGGQGADTGELFF
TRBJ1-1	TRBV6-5	CASSSRKGDFNTEAFF
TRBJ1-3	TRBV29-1	CSVRGGSGNTIYF
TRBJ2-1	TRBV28	CASRIGRRLADLNEQFF
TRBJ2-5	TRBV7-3	CASSLIGSETQYF
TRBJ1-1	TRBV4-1	CASSPFERQLHEAFF
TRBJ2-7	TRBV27	CASSSNRGLAGGNEQYF
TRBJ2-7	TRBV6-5	CASTDTGGRYEQYF
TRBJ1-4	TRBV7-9	CASSEQGGEEKLFF
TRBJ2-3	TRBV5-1	CASSYLSSGGRDTQYF
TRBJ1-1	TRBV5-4	CASSLGGSAVSTEAFF
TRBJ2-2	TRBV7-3	CASSTQGFNTGELFF
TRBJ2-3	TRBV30	CAWRAEKTGVVTDTQYF
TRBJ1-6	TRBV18	CASSGNTDSPLHF
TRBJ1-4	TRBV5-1	CASSPGPLDEKLFF
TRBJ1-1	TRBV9	CASSVDWAGDTEAFF
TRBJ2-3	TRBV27	CASSLSGPGRTDTQYF
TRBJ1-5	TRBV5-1	CASSLNWPDNQPQHF
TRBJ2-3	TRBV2	CASRPGTGTDTQYF
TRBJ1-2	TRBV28	CASRQTETNYGYTF
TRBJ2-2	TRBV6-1	CASSGGLANTGELFF
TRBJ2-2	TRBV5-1	CASSPQRADTGELFF
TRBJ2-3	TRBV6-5	CASSYGLAEIDTQYF
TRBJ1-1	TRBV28	CASSPPTEAFF
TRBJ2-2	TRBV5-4	CASSLAERRGTGELFF
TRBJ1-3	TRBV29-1	CSVEDPGAHGNTIYF
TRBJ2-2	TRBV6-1	CASSPTDRDRELFF
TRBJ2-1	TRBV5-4	CASSLGSDGEQFF
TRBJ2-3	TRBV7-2	CASSLSGDTQYF
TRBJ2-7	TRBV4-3	CASSQETTGPTVYEQYF
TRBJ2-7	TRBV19	CASSIGRDRQEQYF
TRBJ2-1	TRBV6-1	CASSEAGGDEQFF
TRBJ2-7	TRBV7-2	CASSASGGWYEQYF
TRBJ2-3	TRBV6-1	CARGLAGGTDTQYF
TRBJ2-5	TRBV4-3	CASSQGLAGAGETQYF
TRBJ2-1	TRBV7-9	CASSLGDQGAEQFF
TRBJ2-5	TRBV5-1	CASSYGLAGRETQYF
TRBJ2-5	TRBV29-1	CSVSGQQETQYF
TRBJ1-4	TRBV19	CASSVRQGFNEKLFF
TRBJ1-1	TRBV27	CASSRQENTEAFF
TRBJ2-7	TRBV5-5	CASSLGRLAGSYEQYF
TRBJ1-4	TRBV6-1	CASRLSDNEKLFF